This TCR beta chain was retrieved from a study of blood T cell repertoires in COVID-19. As processed by the authors: Cell counts per sample came from amplifying reference gene primers. Clones were sequenced by immunoSEQ multiplex PCR, and TCRdb holds only the in-frame ones, with some missing. V and J calls and clone size are those listed in that table; D and trimming were worked out from the DNA. The sample contains 380,000 or so clones, roughly 90% of which appear only once. Sequenced: peripheral blood. This TCR derives from a woman aged 60-75 years with COVID-19, enrolled during active disease.

CDR3 DNA sequence: TGTGCCAGTAGTCCTCTTGAGGGACAGGGGAGAGCTTTCTTT. As protein: CASSPLEGQGRAFF. The chain couples TRBV19 to TRBJ1-1, with 10 bases fitting TRBD1. This CDR3 is built from 14 residues. Unmatched junction bases numbered 10, after V lost 5 bases and J lost 10 bases. Per the germline V gene, CDR1 is LNHDA and CDR2 is SQIVND (reference sequence).